The 15 T cell receptor beta chains below all came from one sample that was sequenced in a study of T cell changes during pregnancy in multiple sclerosis. Here immunoSEQ multiplex PCR was the method, and the copy in TCRdb shows in-frame clones only, minus some. The sample records roughly 30,000 clones, 89% being singletons. The sequencing here drew on CD4+ T cells from peripheral blood mononuclear cells, taken in the first trimester of pregnancy. Source of these receptors: a female donor in good health, enrolled as a control in a pregnancy study.

This chain joins TRBV27 and TRBJ2-7; TRBD1 matches 11 bases. The V gene's germline CDR1 is MNHEY and CDR2 SMNVEV (reference sequence). This CDR3 spans 16 amino acids. Trimming cost V 6 bases and J 3 bases; bases outside gene matches: 10. CDR3 in amino acids: CASSLTGTGGFYEQYF. CDR3 DNA sequence: TGTGCCAGCAGCCTTACGGGGACAGGGGGATTCTACGAGCAGTACTTC.

The CDR3 here is CASSPATGQETQYF. CDR3 DNA sequence: TGTGCCAGCAGTCCTGCGACAGGCCAAGAGACCCAGTACTTC. This chain links TRBV6-5 with TRBJ2-5, with a weak D call TRBD1 (6 bases). V dropped 5 bases and J dropped 1 base, with 11 bases sitting between them. CDR3 length equals 14 residues. The germline V gene has CDR1 MNHEY and CDR2 SVGAGI.

This chain connects TRBV19 to TRBJ1-1; D is uncertain. CDR1 and CDR2 (germline): LNHDA, SQIVND (reference sequence). The CDR3 contains 16 residues. Between the trimmed V and J ends, which lost 5 bases and 1 base, there was a span of 17 bases. DNA for the CDR3: TGTGCCAGTAGTCGAATATCTGGGAGGAGGAACACTGAAGCTTTCTTT. Amino acid sequence: CASSRISGRRNTEAFF.

This rearrangement joins TRBV7-9 to TRBJ2-7; D might be TRBD1 (6 bases). CDR1 SEHNR and CDR2 FQNEAQ come from the germline V gene (reference sequence). The V and J ends lost 1 base and 2 bases respectively, with 9 bases between them. The CDR3 sequence is 14 residues long. In DNA form, the CDR3 reads TGTGCCAGCAGCTTAGGACAGGAACCCTACGAGCAGTACTTC. It encodes CASSLGQEPYEQYF.

The rearrangement uses TRBV28 and TRBJ2-7; possible D gene TRBD2, 5 bases. This CDR3 is 15 amino acids long. V dropped 5 bases and J dropped 0 bases, with 14 bases sitting between them. CDR1 is MDHEN, CDR2 SYDVKM, per germline. The CDR3 loop reads CASSPAGGSSYEQYF. The CDR3 bases are TGTGCCAGCAGTCCGGCGGGTGGGAGCTCCTACGAGCAGTACTTC.

This chain uses TRBV6-1 with TRBJ2-3; the match to TRBD2 covers 8 bases. CDR1 and CDR2 (germline): MNHNS, SASEGT. The trim removed 3 bases at V and 5 bases at J, leaving 10 bases unmatched. This CDR3 spans 16 amino acids. Written as DNA, the CDR3 is TGTGCCAGCAGTGAGCTTCCGGGACTAGTAGTAGATACGCAGTATTTT. Its protein is CASSELPGLVVDTQYF.

This clone was recorded only once. The chain combines TRBV5-1 with TRBJ2-7; TRBD1 aligns across 7 bases. CDR3 size: 14 residues. V shed 4 bases, J shed 6 bases, and the junction held 10 bases outside the gene matches. Germline V lookup: CDR1 SGHRS, CDR2 YFSETQ. CDR3 loop: CASSADRELGEQYF. In DNA, the CDR3 is TGCGCCAGCAGCGCCGACAGGGAGCTCGGCGAGCAGTACTTC.

This clone was recorded once. This chain joins TRBV11-3 and TRBJ1-1; D may be TRBD1 (6 bases). Germline assignment: CDR1 SGHNT and CDR2 YENEEA. The CDR3 is 16 amino acids. Trimming stripped 1 base from V and 2 bases from J, with 14 bases between. This chain's CDR3 is CASSLAKRTVNTEAFF. In DNA, the CDR3 is TGTGCCAGCAGCTTAGCTAAACGGACAGTTAACACTGAAGCTTTCTTT.

This clone was observed a single time. The junction departs from the called germline gene at one end, perhaps through a read error. This chain uses TRBV14 with TRBJ2-7; D uncertain. The germline gives CDR1 SGHDN, CDR2 FVKESK. This CDR3 is 11 amino acids long. This chain's CDR3 is CASSQSYGQYF. The CDR3 DNA sequence: TGTGCCAGCAGCCAAAGCTACGGGCAGTACTTC.

The chain links TRBV5-1 to TRBJ1-3; 9 bases are shared with TRBD1. The J segment lost 0 bases and the V segment lost 0 bases, leaving 7 bases of the junction unmatched. The V gene's germline CDR1 is SGHRS and CDR2 YFSETQ. This CDR3 comprises 18 residues. The CDR3 sequence: CASSLGDREILSGNTIYF. CDR3 nucleotide sequence: TGCGCCAGCAGCTTGGGGGACAGGGAGATCCTCTCTGGAAACACCATATATTTT.

The chain uses TRBV7-9 and TRBJ2-5, with D possibly being TRBD2 (5 bases). V lost 2 bases and J lost 5, with 12 bases in between. The CDR3 loop spans 14 amino acids. Per germline, CDR1 SEHNR and CDR2 FQNEAQ (reference sequence). CDR3 in amino acids: CASSLPQIAETQYF. The CDR3 coding sequence is TGTGCCAGCAGCTTACCCCAGATAGCGGAGACCCAGTACTTC.

This chain connects TRBV5-1 to TRBJ2-3; 11 bases align to TRBD2. The junction had 0 bases not matched to a gene; V was cut back by 0 bases and J by 3 bases. This CDR3 contains 15 residues. The germline CDR1 and CDR2 sequences are SGHRS and YFSETQ. CDR3 residues: CASSLGTSGTDTQYF. The CDR3 DNA reads TGCGCCAGCAGCTTGGGGACTAGCGGGACAGATACGCAGTATTTT. The whole variable domain, filled in from reference TRBV5-1 and TRBJ2-3, reads KAGVTQTPRYLIKTRGQQVTLSCSPISGHRSVSWYQQTPGQGLQFLFEYFSETQRNKGNFPGRFSGRQFSNSRSEMNVSTLELGDSALYLCASSLGTSGTDTQYFGPGTRLTVL.

This sequence joins TRBV4-3 and TRBJ2-7; TRBD2 matches at 7 bases. CDR3 length: 13 residues. J gave up 6 bases and V 4 bases, and 6 bases lay outside the gene matches. Germline V gene lookup returns CDR1 LGHNA and CDR2 YSLEER. CDR3 residues: CASSPERGFEQYF. The CDR3 DNA is TGCGCCAGCAGCCCCGAGCGGGGCTTCGAGCAGTACTTC.

This clone was observed a single time. The chain links TRBV6-4 to TRBJ1-1, with TRBD1 identical over 8 bases. The CDR3 is 13 amino acids. CDR1 is MRHNA and CDR2 is SNTAGT in the germline V gene. V lost 6 bases, J lost 11 bases, and 11 bases stayed unmatched. CDR3 amino acids: CASSPTSGGEAFF. CDR3 bases: TGTGCCAGCAGCCCAACCTCAGGGGGCGAGGCTTTCTTT.

V gene TRBV7-8 combines with J gene TRBJ1-5, with 11 nucleotides matching TRBD1. The CDR3 is 15 amino acids. From germline, CDR1 is SGHVS and CDR2 FQNEAQ. J was trimmed by 7 bases and V by 6 bases; bases with no gene match: 8. DNA of the CDR3: TGTGCCAGCAGGCCGGACAGGGGGCAAGGACAGCCCCAGCATTTT. It is translated as CASRPDRGQGQPQHF.